This is a list of T cell receptor beta chains from one sample in a study of T cells in Graves' hyperthyroidism and ophthalmopathy. From the multiplex PCR reads, TCRdb called clonotypes with MiXCR, one entry per CDR3 protein. Of under 400,000 distinct CDR3 sequences in the sample, roughly 23% were seen once. Sample: blood. The receptor set was obtained from a woman in her forties or fifties with Graves' hyperthyroidism. Both conserved end residues are part of each CDR3. The order of the fields is clone size, J gene, D gene, V gene, CDR3 protein, CDR3 DNA. D genes are given only for firm matches. The size field is filled for only some rows; it gives once, few, many or a size class.

many	TRBJ2-2	-	TRBV7-2	CASSLGEALVGELFF	TGTGCCAGCAGCTTGGGGGAAGCCCTCGTCGGGGAGCTGTTTTTT
many	TRBJ1-2	TRBD1	TRBV28	CASSPPGTGVNYGYTF	TGTGCCAGCAGTCCGCCCGGGACAGGGGTTAACTATGGCTACACCTTC
many	TRBJ2-1	TRBD2	TRBV18	CASSPKTSGVNEQFF	TGTGCCAGCTCACCAAAGACTAGCGGGGTCAATGAGCAGTTCTTC
-	TRBJ1-1	-	TRBV28	CASSNDRHNTEAFF	TGTGCCAGCAGCAATGACAGGCACAACACTGAAGCTTTCTTT
-	TRBJ1-2	-	TRBV28	CASSPPGTQYGYTF	TGTGCCAGCAGCCCCCCCGGGACGCAATATGGCTACACCTTC
many	TRBJ2-1	-	TRBV20-1	CSARGPRGKSSYNEQFF	TGCAGTGCTAGAGGACCCCGTGGGAAGAGCTCCTACAATGAGCAGTTCTTC
-	TRBJ1-3	TRBD1	TRBV24-1	CATSPGQGPGNTIYF	TGTGCCACCTCCCCTGGACAGGGCCCTGGAAACACCATATATTTT
few	TRBJ2-4	-	TRBV6-1	CASSEVGKNIQYF	TGTGCCAGCAGTGAAGTGGGCAAAAACATTCAGTACTTC
-	TRBJ2-7	-	TRBV20-1	CSARPGLDEQYF	TGCAGTGCTAGGCCGGGCTTAGACGAGCAGTACTTC
-	TRBJ1-2	-	TRBV2	CASSRYPPFYGYTF	TGTGCCAGCAGTCGCTACCCTCCCTTCTATGGCTACACCTTC
-	TRBJ2-7	-	TRBV6-2/TRBV6-3	CASSSSGKGRGHEQYF	TGTGCCAGCAGTTCCTCTGGGAAGGGCCGGGGGCACGAGCAGTACTTC
-	TRBJ1-3	TRBD1	TRBV30	CACQTGTGNTIYF	TGTGCCTGCCAGACAGGGACAGGAAACACCATATATTTT
many	TRBJ1-6	-	TRBV6-5	CASSYLDLNSPLHF	TGTGCCAGCAGTTACTTAGACTTGAATTCACCCCTCCACTTT
-	TRBJ2-3	TRBD2	TRBV6-6	CASSYSPSGRGDSTDTQYF	TGTGCCAGCAGTTACTCCCCTAGCGGGAGGGGTGATAGCACAGATACGCAGTATTTT
many	TRBJ2-2	TRBD1	TRBV7-9	CASSSGTGLTGELFF	TGTGCCAGCAGCTCCGGGACAGGACTCACCGGGGAGCTGTTTTTT
few	TRBJ2-1	TRBD2	TRBV20-1	CSATLLAGVAGEQFF	TGCAGTGCTACCTTATTAGCGGGAGTTGCTGGTGAGCAGTTCTTC
many	TRBJ2-1	TRBD1	TRBV5-1	CASRVGGSSYNEQFF	TGCGCCAGCAGAGTAGGGGGCTCATCCTACAATGAGCAGTTCTTC
-	TRBJ2-7	-	TRBV18	CASSPQGEGSYEQYF	TGTGCCAGCTCACCACAGGGGGAGGGGTCCTACGAGCAGTACTTC